The 19 T cell receptor beta chains given below trace back to one sample, sequenced in a study of HIV-infected patients and healthy controls. Approximately 510 ng RNA was reverse transcribed with alpha and beta constant-region primers. Each of the alpha and beta chains got its own library through chain-specific third strand synthesis with indices. Each CDR3 protein is one row after TCRdb ran MiXCR on the 5' RACE reads. The sample shows 7,000 to 8,500 distinct CDR3 sequences, 5% to 6.5% of them seen only once. The repertoire came from unfractionated whole blood and reflected all unsorted peripheral T cells. The source was blood, collected before antiretroviral therapy. Source of these receptors: an adult with HIV infection.

This clonotype is medium-sized in the sample. V usage is TRBV7-2 and J usage is TRBJ2-3; D is undetermined. V was pared by 2 bases and J by 0 bases, with 12 bases between. CDR1 and CDR2 (germline): SGHTA, FQGNSA. CDR3 length equals 16 residues. In DNA, the CDR3 is TGTGCCAGCAGCTTATTGAACAGTCGAAGCACAGATACGCAGTATTTT. Encoded protein: CASSLLNSRSTDTQYF.

This clonotype was counted ten times or more. This sequence joins TRBV13 and TRBJ2-3; a possible D gene is TRBD1 (5 bases). V was cut by 3 bases and J by 7 bases, with 17 bases left in between. Germline loops: CDR1 PRHDT, CDR2 FYEKMQ (reference sequence). The CDR3 runs to 15 residues. The DNA for the CDR3 is TGTGCCAGCAGCTTTTCCTCGGACATTTCTTATACGCAGTATTTT. Its protein product is CASSFSSDISYTQYF.

This clonotype has at least ten counts. The chain recombines TRBV3-2 with TRBJ2-7; TRBD1 reflects the table's D call only, with no check against the DNA. TRBV3-2 is deemed a pseudogene. This CDR3 comprises 14 residues. This CDR3 is CASSPKAGTGEQYF. DNA for the CDR3: TGTGCCAGCAGCCCTAAAGCGGGGACGGGGGAGCAGTACTTC.

This clonotype was detected many times. The chain couples TRBV6-5 to TRBJ2-7, with D perhaps matching TRBD2 (6 bases). V dropped 0 bases and J dropped 4 bases, with 10 bases sitting between them. Germline CDR1 MNHEY, CDR2 SVGAGI. The CDR3 spans 14 residues. DNA of the CDR3: TGTGCCAGCAGTTACTCGGGGGGTTTATACGAGCAGTACTTC. Protein: CASSYSGGLYEQYF.

The V gene is TRBV9, the J gene TRBJ2-1; no clear D gene. Trimming stripped 4 bases from V and 4 bases from J, with 15 bases between. Per germline, CDR1 SGDLS and CDR2 YYNGEE. The CDR3 sequence is 15 residues long. CDR3 loop: CASSFQSAPYNEQFF. The CDR3 DNA is TGTGCCAGCAGCTTCCAGAGCGCCCCTTACAATGAGCAGTTCTTC. Full variable domain (missing parts from reference TRBV9 and TRBJ2-1): DSGVTQTPKHLITATGQRVTLRCSPRSGDLSVYWYQQSLDQGLQFLIQYYNGEERAKGNILERFSAQQFPDLHSELNLSSLELGDSALYFCASSFQSAPYNEQFFGPGTRLTVL.

This clonotype is medium-sized by share. The rearrangement joins TRBV12-5 to TRBJ2-1; TRBD2 aligns across 8 bases. This CDR3 has 16 residues. Unmatched junction bases numbered 4, after V lost 1 base and J lost 2 bases. Germline V lookup: CDR1 LGHNT, CDR2 FRNRAP. CDR3 region: CASGLADGGAYNEQFF. The DNA of the CDR3 is TGTGCTAGTGGTTTGGCAGACGGGGGGGCCTACAATGAGCAGTTCTTC.

This clonotype was recorded at least ten times. The chain recombines TRBV5-1 with TRBJ2-3, with TRBD2 as a possible D gene (7 bases). Trimming stripped 4 bases from V and 6 bases from J, with 18 bases between. Germline assignment: CDR1 SGHRS and CDR2 YFSETQ. This CDR3 has 15 amino acids. CDR3: CASSLLRGGEDTQYF. CDR3 DNA sequence: TGCGCCAGCAGCCTGCTGAGGGGGGGCGAGGATACGCAGTATTTT.

At least ten counts were recorded for this clonotype. The rearrangement uses TRBV6-1 and TRBJ2-2; the D is unclear. Germline V CDR1 and CDR2: MNHNS, SASEGT. The CDR3 sequence is 15 residues long. The V gene lost 5 bases and the J gene lost 4 bases, with 14 bases spanning the gap. The CDR3: CASSTVQAATGELFF. The CDR3 DNA is TGTGCCAGCAGTACGGTCCAGGCGGCCACCGGGGAGCTGTTTTTT.

This clonotype is labeled medium-sized. V usage is TRBV10-3 and J usage is TRBJ1-5, with D uncertain. Between the trimmed V and J ends, which lost 3 bases and 7 bases, there was a span of 10 bases. Germline CDR1 ENHRY, CDR2 SYGVKD. The CDR3 totals 13 residues. The CDR3 spells CAISERVGQPQHF. In nucleotides, the CDR3 is TGTGCCATCAGTGAAAGGGTAGGCCAGCCCCAGCATTTT.

This clonotype has ten or more counts. The rearrangement joins TRBV20-1 to TRBJ2-2; 7 nucleotides align to TRBD1. Germline loops: CDR1 DFQATT, CDR2 SNEGSKA (reference sequence). The V segment lost 4 bases and the J segment 5 bases; nucleotides outside the gene matches: 7. The CDR3 is 14 residues long. The CDR3 region is CSAIRTGGTGELFF. In DNA, the CDR3 is TGCAGTGCTATCCGGACAGGCGGTACCGGGGAGCTGTTTTTT.

In its sample, this clonotype ranks as medium-sized. CDR3 nucleotides: TGTGCCAGCAGCCCCGGGGTTAGCACAGATACGCAGTATTTT. Amino acids: CASSPGVSTDTQYF. The chain carries TRBV9 and TRBJ2-3, with a tentative D call TRBD2 (5 bases). Germline loops: CDR1 SGDLS, CDR2 YYNGEE. Trimming cost V 4 bases and J 0 bases, with 9 bases left between them. The CDR3 extends over 14 amino acids.

In this sample, this clonotype turned up many times. V usage is TRBV10-2 and J usage is TRBJ1-5, with a possible D match to TRBD1 (5 bases). CDR1 is WSHSY, CDR2 SAAADI, per germline. V was shortened by 6 bases and J by 7 bases, with 16 bases between the two germline ends. This CDR3 comprises 14 residues. The CDR3 DNA reads as TGCGCCAGCAGCCTTCGACAGTATGGCCAGCCCCAGCATTTT. This encodes CASSLRQYGQPQHF.

This clonotype counts as medium-sized (0.01 to 0.1%). The rearrangement links TRBV4-1 to TRBJ2-7; a possible D gene is TRBD2 (7 bases). This CDR3 has 14 residues. Trimming cost V 2 bases and J 6 bases, with 14 bases left between them. Germline CDR1 is MGHRA and CDR2 is YSYEKL. CDR3 sequence: CASSQTAGEGEQYF. DNA for the CDR3: TGCGCCAGCAGCCAAACGGCAGGGGAGGGCGAGCAGTACTTC.

Many counts were recorded for this clonotype. The chain uses TRBV20-1 and TRBJ2-3, with 9 bases aligning to TRBD2. V shed 0 bases, J shed 6 bases, and the junction held 13 bases outside the gene matches. This CDR3 is built from 17 residues. Looked up from germline, CDR1 is DFQATT and CDR2 is SNEGSKA (reference sequence). DNA of the CDR3: TGCAGTGCTAGAGACCCTGAGGGACGCGGGGGGGCCGATACGCAGTATTTT. Translation gives CSARDPEGRGGADTQYF.

This clonotype appeared a few times. The chain's CDR3 is CASSLPGEQFF. CDR3 in DNA: TGTGCCAGCAGCTTACCCGGTGAGCAGTTCTTC. The chain links TRBV7-2 to TRBJ2-1, with D uncertain. V was trimmed by 2 bases and J by 9 bases, leaving 5 bases between them. Germline CDR1 SGHTA, CDR2 FQGNSA. This CDR3 comprises 11 residues.

This clonotype was observed many times. The chain joins TRBV14 to TRBJ2-7, with TRBD1 matching over 7 bases. CDR1 SGHDN and CDR2 FVKESK come from the germline V gene. The CDR3 is 14 residues long. V shed 3 bases and J 4 bases; nucleotides not matched to a gene: 6. The CDR3 region is CASSHSDRAYEQYF. The DNA of the CDR3 is TGTGCCAGCAGCCATTCAGACAGGGCTTACGAGCAGTACTTC.

Within the sample, this clonotype is medium-sized. The chain has TRBV5-1 and TRBJ2-2, with TRBD1 identical over 7 bases. The CDR3 spans 16 residues. Germline CDR1 reads SGHRS; CDR2 reads YFSETQ. The trim removed 5 bases at V and 4 bases at J, leaving 11 bases unmatched. CDR3 residues: CASRSLSGTVTGELFF. CDR3 nucleotide sequence: TGCGCCAGCAGGTCCCTTTCCGGGACAGTCACCGGGGAGCTGTTTTTT.

By its share, this clonotype is medium-sized (0.01 to 0.1%). V gene TRBV10-3 combines with J gene TRBJ2-3, with 7 bases that match TRBD2. V shed 10 bases, J shed 0 bases, and the junction held 16 bases outside the gene matches. Germline loops: CDR1 ENHRY, CDR2 SYGVKD. CDR3 size: 17 residues. CDR3 amino acids: CATYGVGAGTSTDTQYF. The DNA for the CDR3 is TGTGCCACGTATGGGGTTGGAGCGGGGACTAGCACAGATACGCAGTATTTT.

Ten or more counts support this clonotype. This chain links TRBV4-3 with TRBJ2-3, with unresolved D. This CDR3 comprises 15 residues. V was clipped by 2 bases and J by 2 bases, with 11 bases between them. Germline V lookup: CDR1 LGHNA, CDR2 YSLEER. In DNA form, the CDR3 reads TGCGCCAGCAGCCAAACTCGACTCGTCACAGATACGCAGTATTTT. It codes for CASSQTRLVTDTQYF.